What follows is one TCR beta chain and its context. It was during active infection that Seattle patients were enrolled and then longitudinally followed. In the authors' methods: The authors estimated nucleated cell counts from reference gene primer amplification. Only in-frame clones appear in the TCRdb table, and some are missing; sequencing was by immunoSEQ multiplex PCR. V, J and clone size reflect that table, while D and trimming were determined from the DNA. The table shows some 160,000 clones, with about 85% occurring only once. The sample belongs to a study of blood T cell repertoires in COVID-19. The CDR3 is 17 amino acids. Trimming removed 4 bases from V and 4 bases from J; junction bases left unmatched: 12. Per the germline V gene, CDR1 is MNHEY and CDR2 is SVGEGT.

The source of this sequence is a woman at least 80 years old with COVID-19, enrolled during active disease. The V gene is TRBV6-2 or TRBV6-3, the J gene TRBJ2-7, with TRBD2 identical over 11 bases. The sequenced sample consisted of peripheral blood. CDR3 nucleotide sequence: TGTGCCAGCAGTTCCCTTACCACTAGCGGGAGTATGTACGAGCAGTACTTC. It is translated as CASSSLTTSGSMYEQYF.